This is a list of T cell receptor beta chains from one sample in a study of blood T cell repertoires in COVID-19. The assay was immunoSEQ multiplex PCR, and TCRdb's table has in-frame clones only and misses some. The profile covers about 87,000 clones, with about four fifths appearing a single time and approximately 2.3% taken by the ten largest. Sequenced sample: peripheral blood. The receptors were gathered from a woman in her 70s with acute or convalescent COVID-19. The CDR3 runs from the conserved cysteine through the conserved F or W. The D gene is left open where the match is weak. Clone size, where shown, is once, few, many, or a class for clones that have expanded.

j_gene	abundance	d_gene	v_gene	CDR3aa	CDR3nt
TRBJ1-6	-	TRBD1	TRBV5-1	CASSLAGQDYNSPLHF	TGCGCCAGCAGCTTGGCTGGACAGGATTATAATTCACCCCTCCACTTT
TRBJ2-7	-	-	TRBV14	CASSQVFKDSYEQYF	TGTGCCAGCAGCCAAGTTTTCAAAGACTCATACGAGCAGTACTTC
TRBJ1-1	-	-	TRBV6-5	CASSDEGNTEAFF	TGTGCCAGCAGCGATGAGGGAAACACTGAAGCTTTCTTT
TRBJ1-1	-	-	TRBV29-1	CSVLQGRSFF	TGCAGCGTTTTACAGGGTAGGTCTTTCTTT
TRBJ1-3	-	TRBD1	TRBV5-1	CASSLTGGYSGNTIYF	TGCGCCAGCAGCTTAACAGGGGGCTACTCTGGAAACACCATATATTTT
TRBJ2-1	-	-	TRBV6-5	CASRRTWSSYNEQFF	TGTGCCAGCAGGCGAACATGGAGCTCCTACAATGAGCAGTTCTTC
TRBJ2-5	-	TRBD2	TRBV10-2	CASRTSGGETQYF	TGCGCCAGCCGGACTAGCGGGGGAGAGACCCAGTACTTC
TRBJ1-2	-	TRBD1	TRBV9	CASSVDREFGYTF	TGTGCCAGCAGCGTGGACAGGGAATTTGGCTACACCTTC
TRBJ2-1	-	-	TRBV5-1	CASRTGGGNEQFF	TGCGCCAGCAGGACGGGGGGCGGGAATGAGCAGTTCTTC
TRBJ2-1	-	-	TRBV4-2	CASSQSGGSSGKQFF	TGTGCCAGCAGCCAATCCGGCGGCAGCTCGGGGAAGCAGTTCTTC
TRBJ1-6	-	TRBD1	TRBV27	CASSIRDSNNSPLHF	TGTGCCAGCAGCATTCGGGACAGCAATAATTCACCCCTCCACTTT
TRBJ1-1	once	-	TRBV19	CASTKEDWNTEAFF	TGTGCCAGTACCAAAGAAGACTGGAACACTGAAGCTTTCTTT
TRBJ2-1	-	TRBD2	TRBV7-9	CASSLDGGAYEQFF	TGTGCCAGCAGCTTAGACGGGGGGGCTTATGAGCAGTTCTTC
TRBJ1-1	-	-	TRBV6-5	CASSYTEMNTEAFF	TGTGCCAGCAGTTATACAGAGATGAACACTGAAGCTTTCTTT
TRBJ1-1	-	-	TRBV19	CASFGQGSTEAFF	TGTGCCAGCTTTGGGCAGGGTAGCACTGAAGCTTTCTTT
TRBJ2-3	-	TRBD2	TRBV11-3	CASSGRLAQMDF	TGTGCCAGCAGCGGCCGACTAGCCCAAATGGATTTT
TRBJ2-1	few	TRBD2	TRBV7-9	CASSLGLAGAIANEQFF	TGTGCCAGCAGCTTGGGCCTAGCGGGGGCGATTGCGAATGAGCAGTTCTTC